Presented here are 10 T cell receptor beta chains from one specimen sequenced in a study of T cell responses to AZD1222 COVID-19 vaccine. TCRdb keeps only in-frame clones here, not all; method: immunoSEQ multiplex PCR. Of 150,000 to 160,000 clones in the sample, 75% to 90% were seen once. The starting material was peripheral blood, obtained after recovery from COVID-19. These receptors originate from an adult who had recovered from COVID-19.

There are a few counts of this clone. The chain links TRBV2 to TRBJ1-2, with D possibly TRBD1 on 6 matching bases. The germline V gene encodes CDR1 SNHLY and CDR2 FYNNEI. The CDR3 length is 14 residues. V lost 7 bases and J lost 6, with 18 bases in between. CDR3 nucleotide sequence: TGTGCCAGCAATGGGTTTGGGCAGGGGCATGGCTACACCTTC. It yields the protein CASNGFGQGHGYTF. Filled out from reference TRBV2 and TRBJ1-2, the complete variable domain reads EPEVTQTPSHQVTQMGQEVILRCVPISNHLYFYWYRQILGQKVEFLVSFYNNEISEKSEIFDDQFSVERPDGSNFTLKIRSTKLEDSAMYFCASNGFGQGHGYTFGSGTRLTVV.

V and J are TRBV5-1 and TRBJ2-1; TRBD2 agrees at 9 bases. Germline V CDR1 and CDR2: SGHRS, YFSETQ. The V gene end was trimmed by 0 bases and the J gene end by 7 bases; junction bases not matched to a gene: 8. The CDR3 loop spans 16 amino acids. In DNA form, the CDR3 reads TGCGCCAGCAGCTTGGCCCCTAGCGGGGTGGGTAATGAGCAGTTCTTC. Protein sequence: CASSLAPSGVGNEQFF.

The chain uses TRBV18 and TRBJ2-7, with D hard to call. This CDR3 is built from 14 residues. CDR1 KGHSH and CDR2 LQKENI come from the germline V gene. V was clipped by 5 bases and J by 3 bases, with 14 bases between them. CDR3 in amino acids: CASSSSAGVYEQYF. For the CDR3, the DNA is TGTGCCAGCTCATCCTCGGCAGGCGTCTACGAGCAGTACTTC.

The chain recombines TRBV6-5 with TRBJ1-2; TRBD1 aligns across 9 bases. The CDR3 runs to 15 residues. J lost 1 base, V lost 6 bases, and 6 bases had no gene match. From germline, CDR1 is MNHEY and CDR2 SVGAGI. CDR3 nucleotide sequence: TGTGCCAGCAGACCGGGGACAGGGAGTAACTATGGCTACACCTTC. Translation gives CASRPGTGSNYGYTF.

The rearrangement uses TRBV6-1 and TRBJ2-3; perhaps TRBD2 as D (6 bases). In germline, CDR1 is MNHNS, CDR2 SASEGT. Trimming removed 2 bases at V and 2 bases at J, with 17 bases between. This CDR3 is built from 17 residues. The CDR3 protein is CASSEWGVGQTTDTQYF. The CDR3, as DNA: TGTGCCAGCAGTGAATGGGGGGTAGGGCAGACCACAGATACGCAGTATTTT.

This sequence joins TRBV7-9 and TRBJ1-2, with no clear D. The CDR3 has 13 residues. Germline V gives CDR1 SEHNR, CDR2 FQNEAQ (reference sequence). Trimming pared 2 bases from V and 6 bases from J, leaving 10 bases between. CDR3 coding DNA: TGTGCCAGCAGCTTACGGGGATTCGATGGCTACACCTTC. Translated: CASSLRGFDGYTF.

This chain joins TRBV7-2 and TRBJ2-7; maybe TRBD2 (6 bases). The CDR3 runs to 13 residues. Germline-derived CDR1 and CDR2 are SGHTA and FQGNSA. The V gene lost 5 bases and the J gene lost 2 bases, with 10 bases spanning the gap. The CDR3 sequence is CASSHGGAYEQYF. Written as DNA, the CDR3 is TGTGCCAGCAGCCATGGAGGGGCCTACGAGCAGTACTTC.

This chain uses TRBV6-5 with TRBJ1-2; D may be TRBD1 (5 bases). The CDR3 is 14 amino acids. CDR1 is MNHEY and CDR2 is SVGAGI in the germline V gene. V was cut by 6 bases and J by 8 bases, with 19 bases left in between. CDR3 nucleotides: TGTGCCAGCAGCTCCGGGACGGAGCTAGGAGGCTACACCTTC. Residues: CASSSGTELGGYTF.

The rearrangement uses TRBV2 and TRBJ2-3; D is ambiguous. The CDR3 consists of 11 residues. Per the germline V gene, CDR1 is SNHLY and CDR2 is FYNNEI. V was shortened by 2 bases and J by 6 bases, with 3 bases between the two germline ends. CDR3 amino acids: CASSEMDTQYF. The CDR3 bases are TGTGCCAGCAGTGAAATGGATACGCAGTATTTT. Variable domain in full (rest from reference TRBV2 and TRBJ2-3): EPEVTQTPSHQVTQMGQEVILRCVPISNHLYFYWYRQILGQKVEFLVSFYNNEISEKSEIFDDQFSVERPDGSNFTLKIRSTKLEDSAMYFCASSEMDTQYFGPGTRLTVL.

V gene TRBV27 combines with J gene TRBJ2-7; a weak D match, TRBD1 (6 bases). This CDR3 region has 16 residues. Germline V CDR1 and CDR2: MNHEY, SMNVEV (reference sequence). V lost 5 bases, J lost 6 bases, and 23 bases lay in between. CDR3 in amino acids: CASSRKVPRGGGEQYF. CDR3 in DNA: TGTGCCAGCAGTCGAAAGGTCCCCAGGGGTGGTGGCGAGCAGTACTTC.